The rows below give T cell receptor beta chains drawn from one sample of a study of CD8+ T cells in alopecia areata. Some clones are missing from TCRdb's copy, which holds only in-frame ones; the method was immunoSEQ multiplex PCR. The sample contains approximately 180,000 clones, around 50% of which appear only once. The sample consisted of CD4+ T cells sorted from blood, taken at week 0. The receptors here all came from a human donor with alopecia areata. Each CDR3 is given with its conserved first and last residue. Fields, in order: D gene, V gene, J gene, clone size, CDR3 DNA, CDR3 protein. D genes are given only for firm matches. Clone size is stated in some rows and not others, as once, few, many or a class when expanded.

>TRBD1|TRBV12-5|TRBJ1-1|.
TGTGCTAGTGGTTTCCGGGCAGGGGGCGCGGAGGCTGAAGCTTTCTTT
CASGFRAGGAEAEAFF
>TRBD2|TRBV11-2|TRBJ2-3|.
TGTGCCAGCAGCTCAAACCTCCTCCTAGCGGGGGTCACAGATACGCAGTATTTT
CASSSNLLLAGVTDTQYF
>.|TRBV6-5|TRBJ2-1|.
TGTGCCAGCAGCCAGGGCCGTCTCAATGAGCAGTTCTTC
CASSQGRLNEQFF
>TRBD2|TRBV7-2|TRBJ2-3|.
TGTGCCAGCAGCTTTAGCGGGTTCACAGATACGCAGTATTTT
CASSFSGFTDTQYF
>TRBD1|TRBV9|TRBJ1-6|.
TGTGCCAGCAGCGTAGCCTTCACCGCGGACAGGGGGAATTCACCCCTCCACTTT
CASSVAFTADRGNSPLHF
>.|TRBV2|TRBJ1-5|.
TGTGCCAGCAGTGGGGTGGGCCTCAATCAGCCCCAGCATTTT
CASSGVGLNQPQHF
>.|TRBV29-1|TRBJ1-2|.
TGCAGCGTTGAAATGCGGGGCGGTGGCTATGGCTACACCTTC
CSVEMRGGGYGYTF
>TRBD1|TRBV30|TRBJ2-4|.
TGTGCCTGGAGTGTACACAGGGGGGCCAAAAACATTCAGTACTTC
CAWSVHRGAKNIQYF
>.|TRBV25-1|TRBJ2-3|.
TGTGCCAGCAGTGAACCGGGCAGGGTGGCCACAGATACGCAGTATTTT
CASSEPGRVATDTQYF
>.|TRBV30|TRBJ2-4|.
TGTGCCTGGAGTCCCCTCCAGGGGAACATTCAGTACTTC
CAWSPLQGNIQYF
>.|TRBV4-2|TRBJ2-5|.
TGTGCCAGCAGCCAAGACCCGGATGGTGAGACCCAGTACTTC
CASSQDPDGETQYF
>.|TRBV27|TRBJ1-6|.
TGTGCCAGCAGTTTCCGGGCAGGGTTTCAAAATTCACCCCTCCACTTT
CASSFRAGFQNSPLHF
>.|TRBV30|TRBJ2-1|.
TGTGCCTGGAGTCCAGGGGTATATGAGCAGTTCTTC
CAWSPGVYEQFF
>.|TRBV25-1|TRBJ2-5|few
TGTGCCAGCAGTGAGTACGAGACCCAGTACTTC
CASSEYETQYF
>.|TRBV5-1|TRBJ2-5|.
.
CASSFGSGETQYF
>.|TRBV25-1|TRBJ2-3|.
TGTGCCAGCAGTCCCGACCCTACAGATACGCAGTATTTT
CASSPDPTDTQYF
>.|TRBV5-1|TRBJ1-5|.
TGCGCCAGCAGCTTGGATGGGGGGCTGGGTCAGCCCCAGCATTTT
CASSLDGGLGQPQHF
>TRBD2|TRBV4-1|TRBJ2-7|.
TGCGCCAGCAGCCACCAACTAGCGGGGGCAAACGAGCAGTACTTC
CASSHQLAGANEQYF
>TRBD1|TRBV6-5|TRBJ2-5|few
TGTGCCAGCAGTCCGCCGGGACAGGGGGAAGAGACCCAGTACTTC
CASSPPGQGEETQYF
>.|TRBV29-1|TRBJ1-1|few
TGCAGCGCTCAGACTGCAGTCACTGAAGCTTTCTTT
CSAQTAVTEAFF
>.|TRBV6-1|TRBJ2-2|few
TGTGCCAGCAGTGACACCCTCGGGGAGCTGTTTTTT
CASSDTLGELFF
>.|TRBV6-6|TRBJ1-5|.
TGTGCCACAGCAGATAGCAATCAGCCCCAGCATTTT
CATADSNQPQHF
>TRBD1|TRBV30|TRBJ1-1|.
TGTGCCTGGAGTGCCTTGGGACAGGGGACCACTGAAGCTTTCTTT
CAWSALGQGTTEAFF
>.|TRBV5-1|TRBJ2-3|.
TGCGCCAGCAGCCTCCAGGGTTTGACAGATACGCAGTATTTT
CASSLQGLTDTQYF
>.|TRBV29-1|TRBJ2-3|few
TGCAGCGTTGTCGGCCGAGGTGCAACAGATACGCAGTATTTT
CSVVGRGATDTQYF
>.|TRBV29-1|TRBJ1-1|.
TGCAGCGTTACCAGGGGTATGAACACTGAAGCTTTCTTT
CSVTRGMNTEAFF
>.|TRBV29-1|TRBJ2-5|few
TGCAGCGTTGAGGACCCGGGACCCGAGGAGACCCAGTACTTC
CSVEDPGPEETQYF
>TRBD1|TRBV29-1|TRBJ1-1|.
TGCAGCGTGCACAGGGGAACGAACACTGAAGCTTTCTTT
CSVHRGTNTEAFF
>.|TRBV29-1|TRBJ1-4|.
TGCAGCGTTGCCGGACACATTAATGAAAAACTGTTTTTT
CSVAGHINEKLFF
>TRBD1|TRBV7-2|TRBJ1-2|.
TGTGCCAGCAGCTTCCGGACAGGGGGCTCTGGCTACACCTTC
CASSFRTGGSGYTF
>.|TRBV5-6|TRBJ2-3|.
TGTGCCAGCAGCTTGGTCCGCCTAGATACGCAGTATTTT
CASSLVRLDTQYF